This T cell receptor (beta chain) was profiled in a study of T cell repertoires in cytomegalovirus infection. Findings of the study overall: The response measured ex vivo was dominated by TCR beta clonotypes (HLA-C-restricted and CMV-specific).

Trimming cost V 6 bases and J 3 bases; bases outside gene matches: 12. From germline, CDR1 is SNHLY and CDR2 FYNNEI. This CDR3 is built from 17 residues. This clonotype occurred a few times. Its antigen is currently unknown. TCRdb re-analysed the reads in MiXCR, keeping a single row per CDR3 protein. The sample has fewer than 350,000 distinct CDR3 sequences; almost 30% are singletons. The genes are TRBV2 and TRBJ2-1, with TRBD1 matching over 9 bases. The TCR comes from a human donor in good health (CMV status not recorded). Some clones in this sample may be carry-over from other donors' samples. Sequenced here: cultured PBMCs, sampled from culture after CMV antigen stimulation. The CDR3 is CASRGNPTGGFYNEQFF. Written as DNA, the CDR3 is TGTGCCAGCAGAGGGAACCCGACAGGGGGGTTCTACAATGAGCAGTTCTTC.